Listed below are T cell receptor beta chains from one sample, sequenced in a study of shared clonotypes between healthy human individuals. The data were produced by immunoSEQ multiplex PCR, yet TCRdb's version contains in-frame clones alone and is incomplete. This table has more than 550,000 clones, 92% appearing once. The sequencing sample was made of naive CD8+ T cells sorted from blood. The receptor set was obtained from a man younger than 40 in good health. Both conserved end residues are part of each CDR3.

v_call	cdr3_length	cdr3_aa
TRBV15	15	CATSSTLRTTDTQYF
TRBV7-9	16	CASSSQRRGPSYEQYF
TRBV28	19	CASSLSVDRGLTNTGELFF
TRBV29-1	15	CSVEAPTSGIPIQYF
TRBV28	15	CASSSLTDSPYEQYF
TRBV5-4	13	CASSPGANQPQHF
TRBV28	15	CASSGRTGGLYEQYF
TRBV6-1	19	CASSGRGGGGRAGLETQYF
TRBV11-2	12	CASSPTNNEQFF
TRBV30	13	CAWQGAGVGEQYF
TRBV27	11	CASSSPYEQYF
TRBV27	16	CASSLVGGGAYNEQFF
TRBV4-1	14	CASSQPYRVDEQFF